The rows below give T cell receptor beta chains drawn from one sample of a study of memory CD4+ T cells and cytomegalovirus serostatus. Only in-frame clones appear in the TCRdb table, and some are missing; sequencing was by immunoSEQ multiplex PCR. This repertoire shows about 39,000 clones, roughly 78% found once; its top ten account for roughly 0.8%. The sample taken for sequencing was memory CD4+ T cells from blood. The receptor set was obtained from an adult in good health and CMV-seronegative. The CDR3 runs from the conserved cysteine through the conserved F or W. The order of the fields is CDR3 protein, CDR3 DNA, J gene, D gene, V gene, clone size. The D gene is left open where the match is weak. Rows give clone size only sometimes, using once, few, many, or a class for an expanded clone.

CASSLALVMTSTGELFF | TGCGCCAGCAGCTTGGCCTTGGTTATGACGAGCACCGGGGAGCTGTTTTTT | TRBJ2-2 | NA | TRBV5-1 | NA
CASSEAFGGGIQPQHF | TGTGCCAGCAGTGAAGCGTTTGGGGGGGGGATTCAGCCCCAGCATTTT | TRBJ1-5 | NA | TRBV6-1 | NA
CASSPEWQTNEQFF | TGTGCCAGCAGCCCCGAGTGGCAGACCAATGAGCAGTTCTTC | TRBJ2-1 | NA | TRBV7-6 | NA
CASSSPTSRSEAFF | TGCGCCAGCAGCTCGCCGACCTCGCGCTCTGAAGCTTTCTTT | TRBJ1-1 | NA | TRBV4-1 | NA
CASSGGTDETQYF | TGTGCCAGCAGCGGGGGGACAGACGAGACCCAGTACTTC | TRBJ2-5 | TRBD1 | TRBV9 | NA
CASSGLAGGWEYF | TGTGCCAGCAGCGGACTAGCGGGGGGATGGGAGTACTTC | TRBJ2-7 | TRBD2 | TRBV6-5 | NA
CASSLWGVGTSTDTQYF | TGTGCCAGCAGCTTGTGGGGTGTTGGGACCAGCACAGATACGCAGTATTTT | TRBJ2-3 | NA | TRBV5-6 | once
CHTLCGGIGQPQHF | TGTCATACTTTGTGCGGGGGGATAGGTCAGCCCCAGCATTTT | TRBJ1-5 | NA | TRBV5-4 | NA
CASSLGQGRYEQYF | TGCGCCAGCAGCTTGGGCCAGGGAAGATACGAGCAGTACTTC | TRBJ2-7 | NA | TRBV5-1 | NA
CASRPGGTEKLFF | TGTGCCAGCAGACCGGGGGGCACTGAAAAACTGTTTTTT | TRBJ1-4 | NA | TRBV6-5 | few
CASSQRERTGELFF | TGTGCCAGCAGCCAACGGGAACGAACCGGGGAGCTGTTTTTT | TRBJ2-2 | NA | TRBV4-2 | NA
CASSPPLAGKETQYF | TGTGCCAGCAGCCCACCACTAGCGGGCAAGGAGACCCAGTACTTC | TRBJ2-5 | TRBD2 | TRBV6-1 | few
CASSRTGSTDTQYF | TGTGCCAGCAGCCGGACAGGAAGCACAGATACGCAGTATTTT | TRBJ2-3 | TRBD1 | TRBV6-5 | NA
CSVAGTGNYEQYF | TGCAGCGTGGCTGGGACAGGGAACTACGAGCAGTACTTC | TRBJ2-7 | TRBD1 | TRBV29-1 | once
CASSSGQSPGTDTQYF | TGTGCCAGCAGTTCGGGACAGTCCCCTGGCACAGATACGCAGTATTTT | TRBJ2-3 | TRBD1 | TRBV6-5 | NA
CASSWDRVGNYGYTF | TGTGCCAGCAGTTGGGACAGGGTTGGAAACTATGGCTACACCTTC | TRBJ1-2 | TRBD1 | TRBV6-5 | NA
CASLPLDSHNEKLFF | TGTGCCAGCCTCCCTCTCGACAGTCATAATGAAAAACTGTTTTTT | TRBJ1-4 | NA | TRBV19 | NA
CASSPRGAGANEKLFF | TGTGCCAGCAGTCCCCGAGGGGCAGGGGCCAATGAAAAACTGTTTTTT | TRBJ1-4 | NA | TRBV27 | NA
CASSLSGGANTEAFF | TGTGCCAGCAGCTTAAGCGGGGGTGCGAACACTGAAGCTTTCTTT | TRBJ1-1 | NA | TRBV7-3 | NA
CSVEQASSGNTIYF | TGCAGCGTTGAACAGGCTAGCTCTGGAAACACCATATATTTT | TRBJ1-3 | NA | TRBV29-1 | NA
CASGFDRGVYGYTF | TGTGCCAGCGGCTTTGACAGGGGGGTATATGGCTACACCTTC | TRBJ1-2 | TRBD1 | TRBV6-1 | NA
CASSLTAGRDGYTF | TGTGCCAGCAGCTTAACGGCAGGGAGAGATGGCTACACCTTC | TRBJ1-2 | NA | TRBV7-9 | NA
CAIRPSGGGSEAFF | TGTGCCATCAGACCTTCCGGGGGAGGATCCGAAGCTTTCTTT | TRBJ1-1 | NA | TRBV10-3 | NA
CASTGPLTYEQYF | TGTGCCAGCACCGGGCCCTTAACTTACGAGCAGTACTTC | TRBJ2-7 | NA | TRBV27 | NA
CSVSGTGNSPLHF | TGCAGCGTTTCCGGGACAGGAAATTCACCCCTCCACTTT | TRBJ1-6 | TRBD1 | TRBV29-1 | NA
CAWRADSNQPQHF | TGTGCCTGGAGGGCCGATAGCAATCAGCCCCAGCATTTT | TRBJ1-5 | NA | TRBV30 | few
CASSAGGTGREKLFF | TGTGCCAGCAGTGCTGGAGGGACAGGGAGGGAAAAACTGTTTTTT | TRBJ1-4 | TRBD1 | TRBV2 | NA
CASSLAGRYNEQFF | TGTGCCAGCAGCTTAGCCGGACGCTACAATGAGCAGTTCTTC | TRBJ2-1 | NA | TRBV7-8 | NA
CASSWGQGEGNEQFF | TGTGCCAGCAGTTGGGGACAGGGAGAAGGCAATGAGCAGTTCTTC | TRBJ2-1 | TRBD1 | TRBV5-4 | once
CSITTISQETQYF | TGCAGCATCACGACTATCTCCCAAGAGACCCAGTACTTC | TRBJ2-5 | NA | TRBV29-1 | NA
CASGLVGTKNTEAFF | TGTGCCAGCGGACTGGTGGGGACGAAGAACACTGAAGCTTTCTTT | TRBJ1-1 | NA | TRBV28 | NA
CASSQETGFNEKLFF | TGTGCCAGCAGCCAAGAAACAGGGTTTAATGAAAAACTGTTTTTT | TRBJ1-4 | NA | TRBV14 | NA
CASSVASPGVSGTQYF | TGTGCCAGCAGCGTAGCCTCCCCGGGGGTTAGCGGGACCCAGTACTTC | TRBJ2-5 | NA | TRBV9 | NA
CASSSPRGQTNTQYF | TGTGCCAGCAGCTCGCCCAGGGGGCAGACGAATACGCAGTATTTT | TRBJ2-3 | TRBD1 | TRBV5-6 | NA
CASSVTSGGVETQYF | TGTGCCAGCAGTGTTACTAGCGGGGGCGTGGAGACCCAGTACTTC | TRBJ2-5 | TRBD2 | TRBV2 | NA
CASSSGLAGGNEQFF | TGCGCCAGCAGCTCGGGACTAGCGGGGGGCAATGAGCAGTTCTTC | TRBJ2-1 | TRBD2 | TRBV5-1 | NA
CSVGQGAGSTEAFF | TGCAGCGTTGGGCAGGGGGCTGGGAGCACTGAAGCTTTCTTT | TRBJ1-1 | TRBD1 | TRBV29-1 | few
CASSLERELFF | TGTGCCAGCAGCTTGGAGAGGGAGCTGTTTTTT | TRBJ2-2 | NA | TRBV5-5 | NA
CASSRVSGVYNEQFF | TGTGCCAGCTCACGAGTTAGCGGGGTCTACAATGAGCAGTTCTTC | TRBJ2-1 | TRBD2 | TRBV18 | NA
CASSLGAHTGFSNQPQHF | TGTGCCAGCAGCTTAGGGGCCCACACAGGGTTCAGCAATCAGCCCCAGCATTTT | TRBJ1-5 | NA | TRBV7-6 | once
CATHDGNRVNQPQHF | TGTGCCACCCATGACGGGAACAGGGTCAATCAGCCCCAGCATTTT | TRBJ1-5 | NA | TRBV19 | medium-sized
CASSSVQGANYGYTF | TGCGCCAGCAGCTCGGTACAGGGGGCGAACTATGGCTACACCTTC | TRBJ1-2 | TRBD1 | TRBV5-1 | NA
CASSMGRGSSYNSPLHF | TGTGCCAGTAGTATGGGACGTGGGAGCTCCTATAATTCACCCCTCCACTTT | TRBJ1-6 | NA | TRBV19 | NA
CASSPTTGGAGELFF | TGTGCCAGCAGTCCAACGACAGGGGGGGCCGGGGAGCTGTTTTTT | TRBJ2-2 | TRBD1 | TRBV2 | NA
CASSVGVRNSPLHF | TGTGCCAGCAGCGTAGGTGTACGGAATTCACCCCTCCACTTT | TRBJ1-6 | NA | TRBV9 | NA
CASSLGQGANTGELFF | TGTGCCAGCAGCTTAGGGCAGGGGGCGAACACCGGGGAGCTGTTTTTT | TRBJ2-2 | TRBD1 | TRBV7-8 | NA
CASSPFYEQYF | TGTGCCAGCAGTCCCTTCTACGAGCAGTACTTC | TRBJ2-7 | NA | TRBV6-6 | NA
CASSSSGVNYGYTF | TGTGCCAGCAGCTCCTCAGGGGTAAACTATGGCTACACCTTC | TRBJ1-2 | NA | TRBV7-9 | NA
CASSPRTGENSPLHF | TGTGCCAGCAGTCCTAGGACGGGGGAAAATTCACCCCTCCACTTT | TRBJ1-6 | NA | TRBV7-9 | NA